The source of this T cell receptor beta chain is a study of blood T cell repertoires in COVID-19. Overall study context: Samples came from the United States, Italy and Spain, spanning acute and convalescent COVID-19. The cDNA or gDNA used as material had been derived from T cells, B-cell-depleted T cells, or PBMCs.

In the study's own analysis: How many nucleated cells were present was estimated from reference gene primer amplification. Generated by immunoSEQ multiplex PCR, the TCRdb table keeps only in-frame clones and is missing some. The DNA gave D and trimming, while V, J and clone size come from that table. The data show about 220,000 clones, with approximately 84% seen just once and about 2% held by the top ten. The material sequenced was peripheral blood. The clonotype was recovered from a man aged 40-49 years with active or convalescent COVID-19.

CDR3 residues: CASEPQASNNSPLHF. The CDR3 DNA is TGTGCCAGCGAACCCCAGGCTTCTAATAATTCACCCCTCCACTTT. This chain joins TRBV6-6 and TRBJ1-6; D gene unclear. With 8 bases removed from V and 5 bases from J, the gap between germline ends came to 16 bases. The germline V gene has CDR1 MNHNY and CDR2 SVGAGI (reference sequence). This CDR3 spans 15 amino acids.